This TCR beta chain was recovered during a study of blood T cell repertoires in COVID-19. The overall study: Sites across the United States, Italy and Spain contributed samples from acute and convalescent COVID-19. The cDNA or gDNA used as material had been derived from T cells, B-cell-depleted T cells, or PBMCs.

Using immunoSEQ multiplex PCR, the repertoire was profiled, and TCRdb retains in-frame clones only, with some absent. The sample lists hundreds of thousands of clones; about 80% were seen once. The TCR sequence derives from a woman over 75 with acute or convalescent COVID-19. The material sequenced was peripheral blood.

The CDR3: CASTQDRGDTQYF. DNA for the CDR3: TGTGCCAGCACCCAAGACAGGGGTGATACGCAGTATTTT. V is TRBV6-5 and J is TRBJ2-3; 8 bases match TRBD1. The CDR3 spans 13 residues. Per germline, CDR1 MNHEY and CDR2 SVGAGI. Germline trimming cut 7 bases from V and 6 bases from J; bases unmatched to any gene: 6.